This entry lists 29 T cell receptor beta chains sequenced from one sample in a study of blood T cell repertoires in COVID-19 (dated by TCRdb to about 2020). The library was generated by the immunoSEQ multiplex PCR assay. As stored in TCRdb, this immuneACCESS dataset retains in-frame rearrangements with V and J assigned. A fraction of the clones does not appear; measured against another copy, unresolved V genes explain less than half of the discrepancy, and the remainder lacks a known reason. The sample table holds roughly 250,000 clones, of which roughly four fifths were seen once. The ten largest clonotypes hold approximately 4.8% of the sample. The sequenced sample consisted of peripheral blood. These receptors all come from a woman in her 70s with acute or convalescent COVID-19.

The chain uses TRBV18 and TRBJ1-2; D gene unclear. With 2 bases removed from V and 8 bases from J, the gap between germline ends came to 15 bases. The germline V gene encodes CDR1 KGHSH and CDR2 LQKENI. The length of the CDR3 is 14 residues. The CDR3 nucleotides are TGTGCCAGCTCACCAGGAGAGGTGAAAGGCGGCTACACCTTC. It is translated as CASSPGEVKGGYTF.

The chain is built from TRBV6-2 or TRBV6-3 and TRBJ2-3, with TRBD2 identical over 8 bases. This CDR3 spans 15 amino acids. V shed 5 bases, J shed 0 bases, and the junction held 4 bases outside the gene matches. Germline loops: CDR1 MNHEY, CDR2 SVGEGT. The CDR3 spells CASSAQRGSTDTQYF. The CDR3 nucleotides read TGTGCCAGCAGTGCCCAGCGGGGGAGCACAGATACGCAGTATTTT.

The DNA for the CDR3 is TGTGCCAGCAGCTTAGGGACAGGGCCTAACACCGGGGAGCTGTTTTTT. It is translated as CASSLGTGPNTGELFF. The chain joins TRBV7-9 to TRBJ2-2; 8 positions match TRBD1. Trimming removed 1 base from V and 2 bases from J; junction bases left unmatched: 3. There are 16 residues in the CDR3. CDR1 SEHNR and CDR2 FQNEAQ come from the germline V gene (reference sequence).

The CDR3 spells CATSRERVTGELFF. CDR3 DNA sequence: TGTGCCACCAGCAGAGAGCGGGTCACCGGGGAGCTGTTTTTT. J is TRBJ2-2 and V is TRBV15; possibly TRBD2 for D (5 bases). CDR3 length: 14 amino acids. Per germline, CDR1 LNHNV and CDR2 YYDKDF (reference sequence). V was trimmed by 0 bases and J by 4 bases, leaving 6 bases between them. The variable domain in full, completed from reference TRBV15 and TRBJ2-2, reads DAMVIQNPRYQVTQFGKPVTLSCSQTLNHNVMYWYQQKSSQAPKLLFHYYDKDFNNEADTPDNFQSRRPNTSFCFLDIRSPGLGDTAMYLCATSRERVTGELFFGEGSRLTVL.

The chain couples TRBV4-3 to TRBJ1-2; D unresolved. CDR1 and CDR2 (germline): LGHNA, YSLEER. V lost 0 bases and J lost 0, with 8 bases in between. CDR3 length: 15 residues. The CDR3 nucleotides are TGCGCCAGCAGCCAAGATCTGAGGGCTAACTATGGCTACACCTTC. Translating it yields CASSQDLRANYGYTF.

This chain uses TRBV12-3 or TRBV12-4 with TRBJ2-2; TRBD2 is a possible D gene (5 bases). V was trimmed by 5 bases and J by 8 bases, leaving 12 bases between them. There are 13 residues in the CDR3. DNA of the CDR3: TGTGCCAGCAGTCCGCCCTGGAGGGGGGAGCTGTTTTTT. Protein product: CASSPPWRGELFF.

The V and J genes are TRBV5-6 and TRBJ2-5; possible D gene TRBD2, 7 bases. This CDR3 spans 18 amino acids. Trimming took off 0 bases at V and 3 bases at J, with 21 bases between the two ends. Germline V gene sequence: CDR1 SGHDT, CDR2 YYEEEE. For the CDR3, the DNA is TGTGCCAGCAGCTTGGCCGGCGCGGGGGCGACGTTGAAAGAGACCCAGTACTTC. Its translation is CASSLAGAGATLKETQYF.

The rearrangement joins TRBV6-5 to TRBJ1-2; D might be TRBD1 (5 bases). This CDR3 comprises 14 residues. The germline gives CDR1 MNHEY, CDR2 SVGAGI. Trimming shortened V by 6 bases and J by 2 bases, and 13 bases separated the two germline ends. CDR3 DNA sequence: TGTGCCAGCAGAGACGCACAGGCGAACTATGGCTACACCTTC. Translating it yields CASRDAQANYGYTF.

CDR3 protein: CASSPFENEDRDRGNSYEQYF. In nucleotides, the CDR3 is TGTGCCAGCAGCCCGTTTGAGAACGAGGACCGGGACAGGGGAAATTCCTACGAGCAGTACTTC. The gene calls are TRBV7-6 and TRBJ2-7; 10 nucleotides align to TRBD1. Germline assignment: CDR1 SGHVS and CDR2 FNYEAQ. This CDR3 is built from 21 residues. J gave up 1 base and V 5 bases, and 23 bases lay outside the gene matches.

V usage is TRBV9 and J usage is TRBJ1-6; unclear D gene. This CDR3 region has 13 residues. The V gene lost 0 bases and the J gene lost 9 bases, with 7 bases spanning the gap. Germline values: CDR1 SGDLS, CDR2 YYNGEE. In DNA, the CDR3 is TGTGCCAGCAGCGTAGAGTCTATTTCACCCCTCCACTTT. It translates to CASSVESISPLHF.

This clone was seen more than once but under ten times. The chain employs TRBV5-1 and TRBJ2-5; D is unclear. V shed 4 bases and J shed 0 bases, with 4 bases lying between them. The CDR3 is made up of 12 amino acids. The germline V gene has CDR1 SGHRS and CDR2 YFSETQ. The CDR3 sequence: CASSTNQETQYF. The CDR3 nucleotides read TGCGCCAGCAGCACAAACCAAGAGACCCAGTACTTC.

The CDR3 coding sequence is TGTGCCAGCAGGGTCCCTAATTGGACTGAAGCTTTCTTT. Its protein product is CASRVPNWTEAFF. The rearrangement links TRBV28 to TRBJ1-1; D remains ambiguous. Germline CDR1 MDHEN, CDR2 SYDVKM. The CDR3 runs 13 residues. V lost 6 bases and J lost 5, with 13 bases in between.

The rearrangement joins TRBV30 to TRBJ2-3; D is possibly TRBD2 (6 bases). Between the trimmed V and J ends, which lost 1 base and 2 bases, there was a span of 10 bases. This CDR3 is built from 14 residues. The germline V gene encodes CDR1 GTSNPN and CDR2 SVGIG (reference sequence). The DNA for the CDR3 is TGTGCCTGGAGTGAGAGCGGGCTCACAGATACGCAGTATTTT. This encodes CAWSESGLTDTQYF. Based on the CDR3 plus reference TRBV30 and TRBJ2-3, the full variable domain is SQTIHQWPATLVQPVGSPLSLECTVEGTSNPNLYWYRQAAGRGLQLLFYSVGIGQISSEVPQNLSASRPQDRQFILSSKKLLLSDSGFYLCAWSESGLTDTQYFGPGTRLTVL.

This clone has only a few counts. The rearrangement links TRBV9 to TRBJ1-2; 12 positions agree with TRBD1. After removal of 0 bases from V and 5 bases from J, the junction contained 5 bases not matched to a gene. Germline V gene sequence: CDR1 SGDLS, CDR2 YYNGEE. CDR3 length: 16 residues. The CDR3 loop is CASSVAGGQGAYGYTF. The CDR3 nucleotides read TGTGCCAGCAGCGTAGCTGGGGGACAGGGGGCTTATGGCTACACCTTC.

This chain joins TRBV5-6 and TRBJ1-5; D may be TRBD1 (5 bases). V was pared by 2 bases and J by 4 bases, with 13 bases between. This CDR3 region has 15 residues. Germline CDR1 reads SGHDT; CDR2 reads YYEEEE. In DNA, the CDR3 is TGTGCCAGCAGCTTTTACTGGCAGGGAAATCAGCCCCAGCATTTT. Translated, it gives CASSFYWQGNQPQHF.

V and J are TRBV6-1 and TRBJ1-4; 9 bases are a match to TRBD1. Trimming cost V 2 bases and J 7 bases; bases outside gene matches: 8. The length of the CDR3 is 16 residues. The germline V gene encodes CDR1 MNHNS and CDR2 SASEGT. The CDR3 sequence is CASSERTGVISEKLFF. The DNA for the CDR3 is TGTGCCAGCAGTGAAAGGACAGGGGTCATAAGTGAAAAACTGTTTTTT.

J is TRBJ2-1 and V is TRBV19, with 12 bases fitting TRBD2. Germline V gives CDR1 LNHDA, CDR2 SQIVND (reference sequence). Unmatched junction bases numbered 5, after V lost 5 bases and J lost 9 bases. There are 14 residues in the CDR3. The CDR3 region has the DNA TGTGCCAGTAGTTTTCTAGCGGGGGGGAGTGAGCAGTTCTTC. Translation gives CASSFLAGGSEQFF.

The J gene is TRBJ2-7, the V gene TRBV9; TRBD2 matches 8 bases. V lost 1 base, J lost 0 bases, and 6 bases stayed unmatched. CDR3 length equals 16 residues. Germline V CDR1 and CDR2: SGDLS, YYNGEE. CDR3 DNA sequence: TGTGCCAGCAGCGTATCTGCCGGGGGGGACTCCTACGAGCAGTACTTC. Amino acids: CASSVSAGGDSYEQYF.

The rearrangement links TRBV19 to TRBJ2-1; TRBD2 aligns across 7 bases. V dropped 5 bases and J dropped 8; count of bases not matched to a gene: 9. The CDR3 sequence is 14 residues long. CDR1 and CDR2 (germline): LNHDA, SQIVND (reference sequence). The DNA for the CDR3 is TGTGCCAGTAGTTGGGGGGGAGAGTTCGATGAGCAGTTCTTC. Its translation is CASSWGGEFDEQFF.

This clone came up a few times. The J gene is TRBJ1-1, the V gene TRBV6-5; D may be TRBD1 (5 bases). This CDR3 comprises 12 residues. The germline V gene has CDR1 MNHEY and CDR2 SVGAGI. V lost 2 bases and J 4 bases, leaving 5 bases between the germline ends. The CDR3 is CASSYGATEAFF. The CDR3 coding sequence is TGTGCCAGCAGTTACGGGGCCACTGAAGCTTTCTTT.

The chain employs TRBV3-1 (or the pseudogene TRBV3-2) and TRBJ2-5; the D gene is possibly TRBD2 (6 bases). The CDR3 spans 14 residues. Germline-derived CDR1 and CDR2 are LGHDT and YNNKEL (reference sequence). Trimming pared 2 bases from V and 3 bases from J, leaving 10 bases between. This CDR3 is CASSQRLAKETQYF. The CDR3 region has the DNA TGTGCCAGCAGCCAAAGGCTAGCGAAAGAGACCCAGTACTTC.

This clone was counted a single time. The chain couples TRBV12-5 to TRBJ2-2, with 7 bases matching TRBD2. Germline assignment: CDR1 LGHNT and CDR2 FRNRAP. The CDR3 runs to 17 residues. V dropped 3 bases and J dropped 3; count of bases not matched to a gene: 10. CDR3 sequence: CASGLLPTGGHTGELFF. CDR3 sequence (DNA): TGTGCTAGTGGTTTACTACCGACGGGGGGTCACACCGGGGAGCTGTTTTTT.

The J gene is TRBJ1-2, the V gene TRBV28, with 10 positions matching TRBD1. From germline, CDR1 is MDHEN and CDR2 SYDVKM. This CDR3 comprises 13 residues. J lost 8 bases, V lost 6 bases, and 6 bases had no gene match. This CDR3 reads CASSQDRGKGYTF. Written as DNA, the CDR3 is TGTGCCAGCAGCCAGGACAGGGGGAAAGGCTACACCTTC.

The rearrangement uses TRBV18 and TRBJ1-5; 7 bases are a match to TRBD1. Looked up from germline, CDR1 is KGHSH and CDR2 is LQKENI. V shed 3 bases and J 6 bases; nucleotides not matched to a gene: 5. The CDR3 is 14 amino acids. DNA for the CDR3: TGTGCCAGCTCACCCGACAGGGTGGGTCAGCCCCAGCATTTT. Amino acid sequence: CASSPDRVGQPQHF.

The V call is TRBV10-1, the J call TRBJ1-3; 9 positions match TRBD1. The trim removed 8 bases at V and 0 bases at J, leaving 8 bases unmatched. The CDR3 totals 16 residues. CDR1 and CDR2 from the germline V gene are WNHNN and SYGVQD (reference sequence). The CDR3 nucleotides are TGCGCCAGCCGTCCCGGGACAGGGACCTCTGGAAACACCATATATTTT. Encoded protein: CASRPGTGTSGNTIYF.

The gene calls are TRBV30 and TRBJ1-4; no clear D. Per the germline V gene, CDR1 is GTSNPN and CDR2 is SVGIG (reference sequence). Trimming removed 4 bases from V and 0 bases from J, with 9 bases in between. CDR3 length equals 14 residues. This chain's CDR3 is CAWNGLTTNEKLFF. CDR3 in DNA: TGTGCCTGGAATGGCCTCACAACTAATGAAAAACTGTTTTTT.

This chain joins TRBV15 and TRBJ1-2, with 8 bases aligning to TRBD1. Germline loops: CDR1 LNHNV, CDR2 YYDKDF (reference sequence). The CDR3 sequence is 14 residues long. The V and J ends lost 2 bases and 5 bases, in that order; junction bases with no gene match: 4. The CDR3 nucleotides read TGTGCCACCAGCAGATCGGGACAGGCTTATGGCTACACCTTC. This codes for CATSRSGQAYGYTF.

The CDR3 nucleotides are TGTGCCAGCAGTCGGACTAAAACTGGCGAGCAGTACTTC. Its translation: CASSRTKTGEQYF. V gene TRBV6-2 or TRBV6-3 combines with J gene TRBJ2-7, with D possibly TRBD2 on 6 matching bases. Per germline, CDR1 MNHEY and CDR2 SVGEGT. V lost 5 bases and J lost 6, with 14 bases in between. CDR3 length: 13 amino acids.

The chain links TRBV9 to TRBJ2-2; tentatively, D is TRBD1 (6 bases). V gave up 2 bases and J gave up 1 base, with 9 bases separating them. The CDR3 is made up of 15 amino acids. Germline V gives CDR1 SGDLS, CDR2 YYNGEE. The CDR3 protein is CASSVGTKNTGELFF. In DNA form, the CDR3 reads TGTGCCAGCAGCGTTGGGACAAAGAACACCGGGGAGCTGTTTTTT.